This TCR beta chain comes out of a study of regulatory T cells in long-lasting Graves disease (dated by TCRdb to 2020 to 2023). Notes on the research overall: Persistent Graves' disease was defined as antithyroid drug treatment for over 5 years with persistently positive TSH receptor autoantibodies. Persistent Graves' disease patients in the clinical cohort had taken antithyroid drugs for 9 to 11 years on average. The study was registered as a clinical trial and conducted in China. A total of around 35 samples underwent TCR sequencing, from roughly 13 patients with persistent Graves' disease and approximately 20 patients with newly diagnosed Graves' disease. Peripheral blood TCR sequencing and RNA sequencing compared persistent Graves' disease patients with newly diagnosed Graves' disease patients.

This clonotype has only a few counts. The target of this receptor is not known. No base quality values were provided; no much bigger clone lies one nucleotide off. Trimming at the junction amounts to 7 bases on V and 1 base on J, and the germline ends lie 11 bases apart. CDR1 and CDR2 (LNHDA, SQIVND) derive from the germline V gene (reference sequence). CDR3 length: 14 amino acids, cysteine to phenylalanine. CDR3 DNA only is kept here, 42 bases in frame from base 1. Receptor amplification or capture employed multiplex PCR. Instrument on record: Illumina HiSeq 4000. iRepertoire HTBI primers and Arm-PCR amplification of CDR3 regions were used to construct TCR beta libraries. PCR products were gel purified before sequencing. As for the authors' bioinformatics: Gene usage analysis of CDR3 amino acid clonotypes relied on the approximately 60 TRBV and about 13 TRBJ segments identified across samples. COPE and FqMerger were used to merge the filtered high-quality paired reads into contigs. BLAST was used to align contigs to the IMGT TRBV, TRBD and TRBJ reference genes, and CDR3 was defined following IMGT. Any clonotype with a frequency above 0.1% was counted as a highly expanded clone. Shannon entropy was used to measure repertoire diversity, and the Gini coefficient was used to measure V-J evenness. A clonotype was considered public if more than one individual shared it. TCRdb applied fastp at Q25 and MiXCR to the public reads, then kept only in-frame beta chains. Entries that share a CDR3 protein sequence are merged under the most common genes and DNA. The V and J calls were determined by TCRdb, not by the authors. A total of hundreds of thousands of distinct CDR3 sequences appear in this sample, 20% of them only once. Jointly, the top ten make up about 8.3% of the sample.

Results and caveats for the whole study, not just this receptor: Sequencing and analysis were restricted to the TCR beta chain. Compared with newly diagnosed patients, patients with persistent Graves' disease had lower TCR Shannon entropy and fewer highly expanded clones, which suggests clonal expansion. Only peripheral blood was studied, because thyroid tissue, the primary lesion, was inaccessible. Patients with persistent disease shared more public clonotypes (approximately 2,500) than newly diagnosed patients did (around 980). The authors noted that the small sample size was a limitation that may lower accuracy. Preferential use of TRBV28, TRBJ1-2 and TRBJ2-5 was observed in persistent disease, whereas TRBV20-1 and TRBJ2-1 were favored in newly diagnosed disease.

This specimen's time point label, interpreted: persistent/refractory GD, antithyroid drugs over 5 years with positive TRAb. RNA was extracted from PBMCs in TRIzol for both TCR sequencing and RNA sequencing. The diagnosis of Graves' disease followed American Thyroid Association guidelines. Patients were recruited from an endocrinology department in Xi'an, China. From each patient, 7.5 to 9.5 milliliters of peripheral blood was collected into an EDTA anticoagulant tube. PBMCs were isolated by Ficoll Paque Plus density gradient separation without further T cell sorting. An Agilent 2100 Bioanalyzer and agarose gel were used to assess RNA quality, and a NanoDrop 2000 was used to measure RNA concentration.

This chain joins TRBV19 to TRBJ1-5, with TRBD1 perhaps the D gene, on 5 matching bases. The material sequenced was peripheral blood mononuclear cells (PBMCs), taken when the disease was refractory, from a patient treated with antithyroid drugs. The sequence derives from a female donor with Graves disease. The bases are TGTGCCAGTACCTCAGGGTTGAGCAATCAGCCCCAGCATTTT. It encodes CASTSGLSNQPQHF. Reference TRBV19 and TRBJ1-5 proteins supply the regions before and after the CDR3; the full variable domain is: DGGITQSPKYLFRKEGQNVTLSCEQNLNHDAMYWYRQDPGQGLRLIYYSQIVNDFQKGDIAEGYSVSREKKESFPLTVTSAQKNPTAFYLCASTSGLSNQPQHFGDGTRLSIL.